This T cell receptor beta chain was found in a study of CD8+ T cells in alopecia areata. Treatment defined: oral pan-JAK inhibitor, 5-10 mg twice daily. TCR sequencing used cDNA made by reverse transcription of extracted RNA. Sequencing was performed with immunoSEQ multiplex PCR; in TCRdb, only in-frame clones are kept and a portion is missing. The top ten hold around a quarter of the sample, which has about 100,000 clones, around 84% seen once. This CDR3 contains 13 residues. With 2 bases removed from V and 4 bases from J, the gap between germline ends came to 11 bases. Germline CDR1 and CDR2: GTSNPN and SVGIG (reference sequence).

The chain joins TRBV30 to TRBJ1-1; D is unclear. This TCR came from a human donor with alopecia areata. Sequences were derived from CD8+ T cells sorted from blood, sampled at week 24, from a patient treated with tofacitinib. The CDR3 sequence is CAWSSDGSTEAFF. The CDR3 DNA reads TGTGCCTGGAGTTCGGACGGGTCCACTGAAGCTTTCTTT.